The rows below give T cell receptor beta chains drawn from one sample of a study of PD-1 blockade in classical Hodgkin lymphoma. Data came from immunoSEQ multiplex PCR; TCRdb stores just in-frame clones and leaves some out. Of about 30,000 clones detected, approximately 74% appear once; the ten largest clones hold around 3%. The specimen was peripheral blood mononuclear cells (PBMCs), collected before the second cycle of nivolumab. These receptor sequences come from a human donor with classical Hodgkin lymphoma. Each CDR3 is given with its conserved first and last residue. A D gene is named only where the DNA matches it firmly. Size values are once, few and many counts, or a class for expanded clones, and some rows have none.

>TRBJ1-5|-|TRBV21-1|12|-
CASSISNQPQHF
TGTGCCAGCAGTATCAGCAATCAGCCCCAGCATTTT
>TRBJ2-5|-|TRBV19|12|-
CASSTGEETQYF
TGTGCCAGTAGTACGGGGGAAGAGACCCAGTACTTC
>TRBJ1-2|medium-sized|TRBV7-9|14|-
CASTNGTVHYGYTF
TGTGCCAGCACCAACGGCACAGTTCACTATGGCTACACCTTC
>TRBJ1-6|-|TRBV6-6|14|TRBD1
CASRGTGTNSPLHF
TGTGCCAGCAGGGGGACAGGGACAAATTCACCCCTCCACTTT
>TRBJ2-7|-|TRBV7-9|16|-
CASSLGGATANYEQYF
TGTGCCAGCAGCTTAGGGGGGGCTACCGCTAACTACGAGCAGTACTTC
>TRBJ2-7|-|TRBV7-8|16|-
CASSLLGTRARDEQYF
TGTGCCAGCAGCTTATTAGGTACCAGGGCAAGGGACGAGCAGTACTTC
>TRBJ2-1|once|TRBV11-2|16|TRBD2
CASSLDIGLAKNEQFF
TGTGCCAGCAGCTTAGATATTGGACTAGCGAAAAATGAGCAGTTCTTC
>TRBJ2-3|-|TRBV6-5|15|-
CASSRQLRGTDTQYF
TGTGCCAGCAGTCGACAGTTGAGGGGCACAGATACGCAGTATTTT
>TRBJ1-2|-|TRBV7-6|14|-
CASSPRQLRGGYTF
TGTGCCAGCAGCCCCCGGCAGCTCCGGGGCGGCTACACCTTC
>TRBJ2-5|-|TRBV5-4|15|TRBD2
CASSLDPGGRETQYF
TGTGCCAGCAGCTTAGACCCGGGGGGACGGGAGACCCAGTACTTC
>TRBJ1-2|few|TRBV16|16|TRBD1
CASSLYNSDRGRGYTF
TGTGCCAGCAGCCTTTATAATTCGGACAGGGGCCGCGGCTACACCTTC
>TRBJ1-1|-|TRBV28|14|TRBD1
CASRDRGLSTEAFF
TGTGCCTCACGGGACAGGGGGCTGAGCACTGAAGCTTTCTTT
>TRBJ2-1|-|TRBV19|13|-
CASSMNRDNEQFF
TGTGCCAGTAGTATGAATAGGGACAATGAGCAGTTCTTC
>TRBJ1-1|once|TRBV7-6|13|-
CASSGQLDTEAFF
TGTGCCAGCAGTGGGCAATTGGACACTGAAGCTTTCTTT
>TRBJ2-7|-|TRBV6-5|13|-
CASGGPRSYEQYF
TGTGCCAGCGGGGGGCCCCGTTCCTACGAGCAGTACTTC
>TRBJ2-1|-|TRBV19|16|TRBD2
CASTRLAGGIYNEQFF
TGTGCCAGTACCCGACTAGCGGGGGGGATCTACAATGAGCAGTTCTTC
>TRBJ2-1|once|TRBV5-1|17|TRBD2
CASSLLMAGGLNNEQFF
TGCGCCAGCAGCTTATTAATGGCGGGGGGCCTCAACAATGAGCAGTTCTTC
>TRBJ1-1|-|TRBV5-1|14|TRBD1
CASTLGTANTEAFF
TGCGCCAGCACCCTCGGGACAGCTAACACTGAAGCTTTCTTT
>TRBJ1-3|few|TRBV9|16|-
CASSVSPQGGGNTIYF
TGTGCCAGCAGCGTTTCCCCGCAGGGTGGAGGAAACACCATATATTTT
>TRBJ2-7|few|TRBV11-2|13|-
CASSPKDRVDQYF
TGTGCCAGCAGCCCAAAAGATAGGGTCGACCAGTACTTC
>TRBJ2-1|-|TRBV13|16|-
CASSSRVRGYDNEQFF
TGTGCCAGCAGCTCGCGGGTCCGGGGGTACGACAATGAGCAGTTCTTC
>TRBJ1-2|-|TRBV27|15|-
CASSPWGQNNYGYTF
TGTGCCAGCAGTCCTTGGGGACAAAATAACTATGGCTACACCTTC
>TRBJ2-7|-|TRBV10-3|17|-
CAISESAGFGGTYEQYF
TGTGCCATCAGTGAGTCGGCGGGGTTTGGGGGGACCTACGAGCAGTACTTC
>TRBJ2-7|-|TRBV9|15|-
CASSAETGTSYEQYF
TGTGCCAGCAGCGCTGAAACCGGGACAAGCTACGAGCAGTACTTC
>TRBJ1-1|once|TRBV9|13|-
CASSVDWGTEAFF
TGTGCCAGCAGCGTAGACTGGGGCACTGAAGCTTTCTTT
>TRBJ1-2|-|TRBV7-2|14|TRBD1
CASSVRQGGYGYTF
TGTGCCAGCAGCGTCAGACAGGGTGGCTATGGCTACACCTTC
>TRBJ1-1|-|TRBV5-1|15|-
CASSLGLVGSTEAFF
TGCGCCAGCAGCTTGGGCCTTGTGGGGAGCACTGAAGCTTTCTTT
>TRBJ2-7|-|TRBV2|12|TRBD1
CASVTGAYEQYF
TGTGCCTCTGTGACAGGGGCCTACGAGCAGTACTTC
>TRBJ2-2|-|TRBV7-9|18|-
CASSLDEELALNTGELFF
TGTGCCAGCAGCTTAGATGAGGAACTAGCCTTGAACACCGGGGAGCTGTTTTTT
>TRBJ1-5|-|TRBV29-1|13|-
CSVLTHMDQPQHF
TGCAGCGTCCTTACACATATGGATCAGCCCCAGCATTTT
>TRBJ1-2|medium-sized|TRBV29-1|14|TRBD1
CSVEQDREGNGYTF
TGCAGCGTTGAACAGGACAGGGAGGGAAATGGCTACACCTTC
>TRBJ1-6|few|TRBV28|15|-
CASSFPTGNNSPLHF
TGTGCCAGCAGTTTCCCTACAGGGAATAATTCACCCCTCCACTTT
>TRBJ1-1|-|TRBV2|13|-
CASSPTFFPEAFF
TGTGCCAGCAGTCCGACATTTTTCCCTGAAGCTTTCTTT
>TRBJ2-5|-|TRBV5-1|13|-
CASSKGWGETQYF
TGCGCCAGCAGCAAAGGGTGGGGAGAGACCCAGTACTTC
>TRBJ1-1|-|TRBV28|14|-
CASSLLAVNTEAFF
TGTGCCAGCAGTTTACTTGCGGTGAACACTGAAGCTTTCTTT
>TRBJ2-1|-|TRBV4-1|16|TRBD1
CASSHPDGTDSNEQFF
TGCGCCAGCAGCCACCCGGACGGGACAGATTCCAATGAGCAGTTCTTC
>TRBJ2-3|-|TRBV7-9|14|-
CATHRDWDTDTQYF
TGTGCCACCCACCGGGACTGGGACACAGATACGCAGTATTTT
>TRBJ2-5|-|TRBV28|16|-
CASSFFFSGERQTQYF
TGTGCCAGCAGTTTCTTTTTCTCAGGGGAGAGGCAGACCCAGTACTTC
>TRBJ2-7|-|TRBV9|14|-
CASSVGPGHYEQYF
TGTGCCAGCAGCGTAGGTCCGGGACACTACGAGCAGTACTTC
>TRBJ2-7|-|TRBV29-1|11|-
CSVVGGYEQYF
TGCAGCGTTGTGGGGGGCTACGAGCAGTACTTC
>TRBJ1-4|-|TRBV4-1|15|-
CASSQAGTYNEKLFF
TGCGCCAGCAGCCAAGCGGGAACTTATAATGAAAAACTGTTTTTT
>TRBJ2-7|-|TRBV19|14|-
CASSAGGSFYEQYF
TGTGCCAGTAGTGCAGGGGGGTCCTTCTACGAGCAGTACTTC
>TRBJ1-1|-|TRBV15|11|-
CATSRNTEAFF
TGTGCCACCAGCAGAAATACTGAAGCTTTCTTT
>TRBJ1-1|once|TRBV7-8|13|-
CASSTGLWTEAFF
TGTGCCAGCAGTACGGGCCTGTGGACTGAAGCTTTCTTT
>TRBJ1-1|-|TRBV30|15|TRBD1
CACHGQGRRGTEAFF
TGTGCCTGCCACGGACAGGGAAGGAGGGGGACTGAAGCTTTCTTT
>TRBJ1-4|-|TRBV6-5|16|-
CASSSGLNPTNEKLFF
TGTGCCAGCAGTTCGGGCCTTAATCCAACTAATGAAAAACTGTTTTTT
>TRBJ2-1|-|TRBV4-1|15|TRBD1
CASSPAGGINNEQFF
TGCGCCAGCAGCCCCGCAGGGGGAATCAACAATGAGCAGTTCTTC
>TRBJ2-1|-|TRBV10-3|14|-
CAISDLETYNEQFF
TGTGCCATCAGTGACCTTGAGACTTACAATGAGCAGTTCTTC